A single sample gave rise to the 30 T cell receptor beta chains below, sequenced in a study of blood T cell repertoires in COVID-19. Profiled with immunoSEQ multiplex PCR; TCRdb holds only in-frame clones, not every one. Among more than 200,000 clones listed, around 85% were seen once. Sequencing input: peripheral blood. The receptors were gathered from a woman aged 40 to 49 with active or convalescent COVID-19.

This rearrangement joins TRBV13 to TRBJ2-4; 12 positions agree with TRBD2. V shed 4 bases and J 2 bases; nucleotides not matched to a gene: 15. Germline assignment: CDR1 PRHDT and CDR2 FYEKMQ (reference sequence). The CDR3 is 20 residues long. DNA for the CDR3: TGTGCCAGCAGCTACTGGGGGACTAGCGGGCTGAAATCTTCCAAAAACATTCAGTACTTC. Translated: CASSYWGTSGLKSSKNIQYF. The variable domain in full, with the rest retrieved from reference TRBV13 and TRBJ2-4, is AAGVIQSPRHLIKEKRETATLKCYPIPRHDTVYWYQQGPGQDPQFLISFYEKMQSDKGSIPDRFSAQQFSDYHSELNMSSLELGDSALYFCASSYWGTSGLKSSKNIQYFGAGTRLSVL.

For this clone: The same CDR3 also results from other DNA sequences found in this sample. Written as DNA, the CDR3 is TGTGCCAGTAGTATAGGACAGGGGAACACCGGGGAGCTGTTTTTT. Protein product: CASSIGQGNTGELFF. This rearrangement joins TRBV19 to TRBJ2-2; the match to TRBD1 covers 7 bases. CDR3 size: 15 residues. J lost 1 base, V lost 1 base, and 0 bases had no gene match. Germline CDR1 LNHDA, CDR2 SQIVND (reference sequence).

J is TRBJ2-5 and V is TRBV19, with 9 positions matching TRBD1. Germline V gene data show CDR1 as LNHDA and CDR2 as SQIVND (reference sequence). J lost 1 base, V lost 5 bases, and 2 bases had no gene match. The CDR3 has 14 amino acids. The CDR3: CASSQQGAQETQYF. In DNA, the CDR3 is TGTGCCAGTAGTCAACAGGGGGCCCAAGAGACCCAGTACTTC.

This chain connects TRBV15 to TRBJ1-4; D unresolved. Germline values: CDR1 LNHNV, CDR2 YYDKDF (reference sequence). The CDR3 sequence is 15 residues long. The V end lost 0 bases, the J end lost 7 bases, and 12 bases lay between the germline ends. The CDR3 DNA sequence: TGTGCCACCAGCAGAGATTTAAGCGTCGGTGAAAAACTGTTTTTT. It is translated as CATSRDLSVGEKLFF.

This clone was picked up a small number of times. V is TRBV3-1 (or the pseudogene TRBV3-2) and J is TRBJ1-2; no reliable D call. The CDR3 extends over 15 amino acids. The germline V gene has CDR1 LGHDT and CDR2 YNNKEL (reference sequence). V was pared by 5 bases and J by 4 bases, with 17 bases between. The CDR3 coding sequence is TGTGCCAGCAGCGACCACACAGCTCGGGGCTATGGCTACACCTTC. This translates into CASSDHTARGYGYTF.

The V call is TRBV28, the J call TRBJ1-2; 8 nucleotides line up with TRBD1. V gave up 5 bases and J gave up 7 bases; unmatched junction bases: 12. The CDR3 runs to 15 residues. The germline V gene encodes CDR1 MDHEN and CDR2 SYDVKM. The CDR3 DNA is TGTGCCAGCAGTCCATTCGGACAGGGAGGGTTTGGCTACACCTTC. Translation: CASSPFGQGGFGYTF.

The J gene is TRBJ1-4, the V gene TRBV19; the D gene is possibly TRBD1 (5 bases). Per germline, CDR1 LNHDA and CDR2 SQIVND (reference sequence). Trimming took 5 bases from V and 2 from J, leaving 6 bases between them. The CDR3 totals 13 residues. The CDR3 DNA is TGTGCCAGTAGTCCAGGGACTAATGAAAAACTGTTTTTT. This gives the protein CASSPGTNEKLFF.

The rearrangement joins TRBV5-1 to TRBJ1-3, with a possible D match to TRBD1 (5 bases). The V gene's germline CDR1 is SGHRS and CDR2 YFSETQ. V was pared by 0 bases and J by 0 bases, with 10 bases between. The CDR3 sequence is 16 residues long. The CDR3 spells CASSLGAGNSGNTIYF. The CDR3 coding sequence is TGCGCCAGCAGCTTGGGGGCAGGGAACTCTGGAAACACCATATATTTT.

The J gene is TRBJ2-7, the V gene TRBV25-1, with D maybe TRBD1 (5 bases). CDR1 is MGHDK and CDR2 is SYGVNS in the germline V gene. Trimming cost V 3 bases and J 0 bases, with 15 bases left between them. CDR3 size: 16 residues. The CDR3 spells CASSEVGHSASYEQYF. The CDR3 DNA reads TGTGCCAGCAGTGAGGTTGGACACTCCGCCTCCTACGAGCAGTACTTC.

The CDR3 bases are TGTGCCAGCAGTTTATGGGACAACTATAATTCACCCCTCCACTTT. It is translated as CASSLWDNYNSPLHF. The rearrangement joins TRBV28 to TRBJ1-6, with D tentatively TRBD1 (5 bases). Germline V lookup: CDR1 MDHEN, CDR2 SYDVKM. The CDR3 has 15 residues. V lost 0 bases to trimming and J lost 3 bases, with 6 bases between them.

The chain employs TRBV6-5 and TRBJ2-6; the D is unclear. This CDR3 region has 15 residues. Per germline, CDR1 MNHEY and CDR2 SVGAGI. V shed 2 bases and J shed 1 base, with 6 bases lying between them. CDR3 sequence: CASSYRVSGANVLTF. CDR3 in DNA: TGTGCCAGCAGTTACCGGGTATCTGGGGCCAACGTCCTGACTTTC.

The chain joins TRBV7-2 to TRBJ2-2; TRBD1 is a possible D gene (5 bases). The CDR3 is made up of 17 amino acids. Germline lookup yields CDR1 SGHTA and CDR2 FQGNSA. V lost 6 bases to trimming and J lost 4 bases, with 21 bases between them. The CDR3 DNA sequence: TGTGCCAGCAGACCCCGAGTCAGGGAAGAGCTCACCGGGGAGCTGTTTTTT. Its translation: CASRPRVREELTGELFF. Using reference TRBV7-2 and TRBJ2-2 for the parts outside the CDR3, the full variable domain is GAGVSQSPSNKVTEKGKDVELRCDPISGHTALYWYRQSLGQGLEFLIYFQGNSAPDKSGLPSDRFSAERTGGSVSTLTIQRTQQEDSAVYLCASRPRVREELTGELFFGEGSRLTVL.

This chain joins TRBV28 and TRBJ1-6; D unresolved. Trimming left V 6 bases short and J 6 bases short, with 12 bases between. The CDR3 contains 14 residues. The germline gives CDR1 MDHEN, CDR2 SYDVKM. CDR3 nucleotides: TGTGCCAGCAGGTCTCCGGTCGGTAATTCACCCCTCCACTTT. Encoded protein: CASRSPVGNSPLHF.

The chain joins TRBV12-2 to TRBJ2-7; the D segment call TRBD1 is taken from the table without a DNA check. TRBV12-2 is a pseudogene segment. The CDR3 spans 14 residues. The CDR3 DNA follows: TGTGCAAGTCGCCCGGTCGACAGGGCTTACGAGCAGTACGTC. This gives the protein CASRPVDRAYEQYV.

This clone came up a few times. The rearrangement links TRBV2 to TRBJ1-5; 7 bases are shared with TRBD1. This CDR3 comprises 16 residues. After removal of 6 bases from V and 3 bases from J, the junction contained 11 bases not matched to a gene. Germline CDR1 reads SNHLY; CDR2 reads FYNNEI. CDR3 sequence: CASRGRTGSSNQPQHF. The DNA of the CDR3 is TGTGCCAGCAGGGGGCGGACAGGTTCTTCCAATCAGCCCCAGCATTTT.

This chain connects TRBV28 to TRBJ1-1; D might be TRBD1 (5 bases). The CDR3 is 18 residues long. CDR1 and CDR2 (germline): MDHEN, SYDVKM. V was pared by 1 base and J by 0 bases, with 18 bases between. DNA for the CDR3: TGTGCCAGCAGTTTATCCCTGAGGAGGGGCAGCATGAACACTGAAGCTTTCTTT. Translating it yields CASSLSLRRGSMNTEAFF.

V usage is TRBV25-1 and J usage is TRBJ1-2; D gene unclear. Germline CDR1 and CDR2: MGHDK and SYGVNS. This CDR3 is 10 amino acids long. The V gene lost 1 base and the J gene lost 10 bases, with 4 bases spanning the gap. The CDR3 reads CASSELYYTF. DNA of the CDR3: TGTGCCAGCAGTGAATTATACTACACCTTC.

Notes on this clone: Other DNA sequences in this sample translate to the same CDR3. This chain uses TRBV18 with TRBJ1-1; no firm D call. The germline V and J ends were trimmed by 2 bases and 1 base, with 5 bases remaining between them. There are 13 residues in the CDR3. The germline V gene has CDR1 KGHSH and CDR2 LQKENI. DNA for the CDR3: TGTGCCAGCTCACCAGGGAGGAACACTGAAGCTTTCTTT. This codes for CASSPGRNTEAFF.

This clone was detected only a few times. V gene TRBV7-2 combines with J gene TRBJ1-5; no firm D call. Germline CDR1 SGHTA, CDR2 FQGNSA. V was clipped by 2 bases and J by 10 bases, with 15 bases between them. The length of the CDR3 is 14 residues. This CDR3 is CASSLSGSWEPQHF. In DNA, the CDR3 is TGTGCCAGCAGCTTATCCGGGAGCTGGGAACCCCAGCATTTT.

This clone was observed a few times. The chain employs TRBV5-1 and TRBJ2-1; TRBD2 agrees at 7 bases. The V segment lost 3 bases and the J segment 4 bases; nucleotides outside the gene matches: 4. Germline CDR1 is SGHRS and CDR2 is YFSETQ. The CDR3 covers 14 residues. CDR3 sequence: CASSYSGGYNEQFF. CDR3 in DNA: TGCGCCAGCAGCTATTCGGGGGGATACAATGAGCAGTTCTTC.

The chain joins TRBV18 to TRBJ1-5, with D perhaps TRBD1 (5 bases). Germline loops: CDR1 KGHSH, CDR2 LQKENI. V shed 8 bases and J shed 7 bases, with 15 bases lying between them. CDR3 length equals 13 residues. The CDR3 loop reads CASRYGGDQPQHF. CDR3 coding DNA: TGTGCCAGCCGATACGGGGGGGACCAGCCCCAGCATTTT.

The gene calls are TRBV5-8 and TRBJ1-4; TRBD1 might be the D (6 bases). The CDR3 loop spans 14 amino acids. CDR1 SGHTS and CDR2 YDEGEE come from the germline V gene. V gave up 3 bases and J gave up 4 bases, with 10 bases separating them. This CDR3 is CASSWTALNEKLFF. For the CDR3, the DNA is TGTGCCAGCAGCTGGACAGCACTTAATGAAAAACTGTTTTTT.

J is TRBJ1-5 and V is TRBV19; D not resolved. The CDR3 has 14 residues. CDR1 LNHDA and CDR2 SQIVND come from the germline V gene (reference sequence). With 7 bases removed from V and 9 bases from J, the gap between germline ends came to 19 bases. CDR3 nucleotide sequence: TGTGCCAGTATGATTGGCAAGGATCGGGGGCCCCAGCATTTT. This sequence encodes CASMIGKDRGPQHF.

This chain joins TRBV3-1 (or the pseudogene TRBV3-2) and TRBJ1-1; 9 bases match TRBD1. The germline V gene has CDR1 LGHDT and CDR2 YNNKEL (reference sequence). With V trimmed by 4 bases and J by 1 base, 7 bases remained unmatched. This CDR3 is built from 16 residues. This CDR3 is CASSLWDRARNTEAFF. Here the CDR3 DNA reads TGTGCCAGCAGCCTATGGGACAGGGCGAGGAACACTGAAGCTTTCTTT.

This chain connects TRBV28 to TRBJ2-2; 8 bases are shared with TRBD1. CDR1 is MDHEN, CDR2 SYDVKM, per germline. With 3 bases clipped from V and 8 bases from J, the junction kept 20 bases outside the gene matches. CDR3 length: 19 residues. The CDR3 nucleotides read TGTGCCAGCAGTTTTTTATCGTTTCGTAGACAGGGGAGGCCTGGGGAGCTGTTTTTT. Residues: CASSFLSFRRQGRPGELFF.

The chain's CDR3 is CASGLGRQYGYTF. The CDR3 DNA reads as TGTGCTAGTGGTTTGGGACGACAGTATGGCTACACCTTC. The chain joins TRBV12-5 to TRBJ1-2; D is perhaps TRBD1 (5 bases). In germline, CDR1 is LGHNT, CDR2 FRNRAP. The CDR3 is made up of 13 amino acids. Trimming pared 1 base from V and 5 bases from J, leaving 8 bases between.

The chain joins TRBV28 to TRBJ2-5; 8 nucleotides match TRBD1. The V segment lost 6 bases and the J segment 1 base; nucleotides outside the gene matches: 10. Germline V gene lookup returns CDR1 MDHEN and CDR2 SYDVKM. CDR3 length equals 16 residues. The CDR3: CASSQPQTGAQETQYF. The CDR3, as DNA: TGTGCCAGCAGCCAACCGCAGACAGGGGCCCAAGAGACCCAGTACTTC.

This clone is a singleton in its sample. This chain links TRBV9 with TRBJ1-1; a weak D match, TRBD1 (5 bases). The germline V and J ends were trimmed by 3 bases and 14 bases, with 23 bases remaining between them. This CDR3 comprises 14 residues. Germline CDR1 and CDR2: SGDLS and YYNGEE. The CDR3 reads CASSAGDVDGLAFF. The CDR3 DNA reads TGTGCCAGCAGCGCGGGGGACGTAGATGGTTTGGCGTTCTTT. The full variable domain, its missing parts supplied by reference TRBV9 and TRBJ1-1, is DSGVTQTPKHLITATGQRVTLRCSPRSGDLSVYWYQQSLDQGLQFLIQYYNGEERAKGNILERFSAQQFPDLHSELNLSSLELGDSALYFCASSAGDVDGLAFFGQGTRLTVV.

The chain has TRBV11-2 and TRBJ2-3; tentatively, D is TRBD1 (6 bases). Germline assignment: CDR1 SGHAT and CDR2 FQNNGV. The CDR3 covers 14 residues. Trimming took off 1 base at V and 2 bases at J, with 7 bases between the two ends. The CDR3 bases are TGTGCCAGCAGCTTAGGGGGGCCCACAGATACGCAGTATTTT. It yields the protein CASSLGGPTDTQYF.

The gene calls are TRBV5-6 and TRBJ1-6; no clear D gene. The CDR3 loop spans 12 amino acids. Germline V gene data show CDR1 as SGHDT and CDR2 as YYEEEE. V was clipped by 0 bases and J by 9 bases, with 4 bases between them. CDR3 sequence reads: CASSLGASPLHF. CDR3 DNA sequence: TGTGCCAGCAGCTTGGGCGCTTCACCCCTCCACTTT.